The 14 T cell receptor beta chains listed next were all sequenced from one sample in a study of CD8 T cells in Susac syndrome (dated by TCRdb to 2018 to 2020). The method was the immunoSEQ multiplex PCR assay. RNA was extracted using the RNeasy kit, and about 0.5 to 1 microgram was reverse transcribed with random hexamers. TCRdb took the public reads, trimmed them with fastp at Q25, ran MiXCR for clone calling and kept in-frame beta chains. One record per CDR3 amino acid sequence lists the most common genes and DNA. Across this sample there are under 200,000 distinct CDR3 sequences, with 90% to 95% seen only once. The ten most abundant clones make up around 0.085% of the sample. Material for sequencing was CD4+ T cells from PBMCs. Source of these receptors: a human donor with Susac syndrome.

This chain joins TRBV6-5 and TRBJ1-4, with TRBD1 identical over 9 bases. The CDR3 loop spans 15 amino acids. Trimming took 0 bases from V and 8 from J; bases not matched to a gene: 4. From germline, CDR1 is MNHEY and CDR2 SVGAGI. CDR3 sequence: CASSYSGQGMEKLFF. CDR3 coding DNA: TGTGCCAGCAGTTACTCGGGACAGGGTATGGAAAAACTGTTTTTT.

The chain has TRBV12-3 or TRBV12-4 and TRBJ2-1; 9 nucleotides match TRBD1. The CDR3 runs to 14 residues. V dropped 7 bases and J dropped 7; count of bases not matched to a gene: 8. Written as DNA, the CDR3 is TGTGCCAGCACCCCCGGACAGGGGCTTAATGAGCAGTTCTTC. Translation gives CASTPGQGLNEQFF.

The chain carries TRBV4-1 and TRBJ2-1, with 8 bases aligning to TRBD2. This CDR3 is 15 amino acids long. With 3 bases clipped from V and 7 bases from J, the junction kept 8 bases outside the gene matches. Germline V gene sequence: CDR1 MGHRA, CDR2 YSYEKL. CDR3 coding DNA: TGCGCCAGCAGCCAGGCGGGAGGAGTTTCAAATGAGCAGTTCTTC. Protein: CASSQAGGVSNEQFF.

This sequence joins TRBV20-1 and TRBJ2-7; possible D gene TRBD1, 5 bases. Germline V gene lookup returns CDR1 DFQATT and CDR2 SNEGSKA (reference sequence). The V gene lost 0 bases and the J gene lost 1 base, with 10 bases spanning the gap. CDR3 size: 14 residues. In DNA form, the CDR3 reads TGCAGTGCTAGAGACCCGACAGTATCCTACGAGCAGTACTTC. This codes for CSARDPTVSYEQYF.

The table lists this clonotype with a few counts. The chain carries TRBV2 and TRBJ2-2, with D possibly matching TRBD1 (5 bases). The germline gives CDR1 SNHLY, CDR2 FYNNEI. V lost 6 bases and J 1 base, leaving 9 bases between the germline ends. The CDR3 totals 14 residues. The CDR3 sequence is CASRGQGNTGELFF. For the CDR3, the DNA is TGTGCCAGCAGAGGTCAGGGGAACACCGGGGAGCTGTTTTTT.

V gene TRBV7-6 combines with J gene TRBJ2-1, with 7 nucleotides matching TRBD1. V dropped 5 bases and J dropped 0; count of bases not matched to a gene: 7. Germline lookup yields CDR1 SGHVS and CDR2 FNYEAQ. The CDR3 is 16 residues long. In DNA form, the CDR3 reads TGTGCCAGCAGCCAAAGGGACAGATCCTCCTACAATGAGCAGTTCTTC. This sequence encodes CASSQRDRSSYNEQFF.

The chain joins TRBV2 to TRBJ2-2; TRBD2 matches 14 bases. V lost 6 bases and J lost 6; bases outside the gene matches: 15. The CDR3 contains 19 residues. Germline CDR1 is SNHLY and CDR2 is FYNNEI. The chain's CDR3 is CASRANGLAGGLRAGELFF. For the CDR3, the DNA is TGTGCCAGCAGGGCGAATGGACTAGCGGGGGGCCTAAGGGCCGGGGAGCTGTTTTTT.

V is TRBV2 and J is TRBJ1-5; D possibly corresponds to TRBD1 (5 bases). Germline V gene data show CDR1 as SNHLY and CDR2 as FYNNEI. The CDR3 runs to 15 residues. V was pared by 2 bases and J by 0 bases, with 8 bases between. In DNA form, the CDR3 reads TGTGCCAGCAGTGAATACAGGAATAGCAATCAGCCCCAGCATTTT. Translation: CASSEYRNSNQPQHF.

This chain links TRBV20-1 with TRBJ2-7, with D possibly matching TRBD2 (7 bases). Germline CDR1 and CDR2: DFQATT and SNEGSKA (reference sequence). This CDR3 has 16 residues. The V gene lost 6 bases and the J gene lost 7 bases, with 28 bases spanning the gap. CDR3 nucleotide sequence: TGCAGTGCCAGAACCCCCCTACAGGGTGGGCGGGGGGAGCAGTACTTC. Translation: CSARTPLQGGRGEQYF.

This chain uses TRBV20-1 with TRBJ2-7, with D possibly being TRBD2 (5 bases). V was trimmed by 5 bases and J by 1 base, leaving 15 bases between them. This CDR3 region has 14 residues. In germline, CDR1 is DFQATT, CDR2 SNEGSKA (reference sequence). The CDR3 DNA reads TGCAGTGCTCATAAGGGTAGCGCATCCTACGAGCAGTACTTC. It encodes CSAHKGSASYEQYF.

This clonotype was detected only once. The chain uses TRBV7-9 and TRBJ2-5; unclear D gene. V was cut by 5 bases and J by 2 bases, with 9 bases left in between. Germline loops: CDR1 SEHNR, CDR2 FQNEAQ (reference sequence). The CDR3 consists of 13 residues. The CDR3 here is CASSQLEQETQYF. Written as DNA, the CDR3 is TGTGCCAGCAGCCAATTAGAGCAAGAGACCCAGTACTTC. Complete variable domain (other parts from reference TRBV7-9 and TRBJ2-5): DTGVSQNPRHKITKRGQNVTFRCDPISEHNRLYWYRQTLGQGPEFLTYFQNEAQLEKSRLLSDRFSAERPKGSFSTLEIQRTEQGDSAMYLCASSQLEQETQYFGPGTRLLVL.

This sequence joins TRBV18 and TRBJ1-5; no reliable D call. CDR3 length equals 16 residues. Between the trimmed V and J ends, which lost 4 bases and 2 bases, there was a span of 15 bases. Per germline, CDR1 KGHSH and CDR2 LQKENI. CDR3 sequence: CASSHYGQKGNQPQHF. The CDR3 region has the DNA TGTGCCAGCTCACACTACGGCCAAAAGGGCAATCAGCCCCAGCATTTT.

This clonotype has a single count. In DNA form, the CDR3 reads TGTGCCAGCAGTTTTGGGGAGGCAGAGACCCAGTACTTC. This gives the protein CASSFGEAETQYF. The chain combines TRBV12-3 or TRBV12-4 with TRBJ2-5; the D gene is possibly TRBD2 (6 bases). The CDR3 has 13 amino acids. V was shortened by 3 bases and J by 4 bases, with 9 bases between the two germline ends.

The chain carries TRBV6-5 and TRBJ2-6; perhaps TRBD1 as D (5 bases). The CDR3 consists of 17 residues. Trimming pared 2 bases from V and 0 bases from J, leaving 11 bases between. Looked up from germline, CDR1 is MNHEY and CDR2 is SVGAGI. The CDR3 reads CASSYRGLYSGANVLTF. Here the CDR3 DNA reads TGTGCCAGCAGTTACAGGGGTCTGTACTCTGGGGCCAACGTCCTGACTTTC.